The text below deals with one T cell receptor beta chain. This sample stems from a study of blood T cell repertoires in COVID-19. Across the whole study: Samples taken during acute and convalescent COVID-19 were collected in the United States, Italy and Spain. The analysed material was cDNA or gDNA that came from T cells, B-cell-depleted T cells, or PBMCs.

The authors' processing: Reference gene primer amplification yielded estimated nucleated cell counts. Data came from immunoSEQ multiplex PCR; TCRdb stores just in-frame clones and leaves some out. The V and J calls and clone size are taken from that table; D and trimming were inferred from the DNA. The sample shows 150,000 to 200,000 clones, around 85% of them seen only once. Sequencing was performed on peripheral blood. This clonotype was sampled from a human donor with acute or convalescent COVID-19. The donor label of this sample is uncertain.

The CDR3 DNA reads as TGTGCCAGTAGTACAGGGACAGGGAGGGCGATGAACACTGAAGCTTTCTTT. Encoded protein: CASSTGTGRAMNTEAFF. J is TRBJ1-1 and V is TRBV19; the match to TRBD1 covers 9 bases. Germline lookup yields CDR1 LNHDA and CDR2 SQIVND (reference sequence). This CDR3 spans 17 amino acids. J lost 0 bases, V lost 4 bases, and 9 bases had no gene match.